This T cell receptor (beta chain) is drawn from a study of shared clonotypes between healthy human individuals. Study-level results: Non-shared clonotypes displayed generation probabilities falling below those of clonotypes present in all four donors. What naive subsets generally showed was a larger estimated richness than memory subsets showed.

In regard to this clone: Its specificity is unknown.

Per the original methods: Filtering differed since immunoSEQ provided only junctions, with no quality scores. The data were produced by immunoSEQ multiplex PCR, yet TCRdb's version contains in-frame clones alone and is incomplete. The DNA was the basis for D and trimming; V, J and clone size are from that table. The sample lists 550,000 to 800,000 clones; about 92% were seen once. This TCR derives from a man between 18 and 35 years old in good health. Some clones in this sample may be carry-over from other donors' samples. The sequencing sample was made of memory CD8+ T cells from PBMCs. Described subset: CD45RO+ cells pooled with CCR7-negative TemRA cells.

CDR3 protein: CASSLGGFSWSGTSVKIYEQYF. The CDR3 nucleotides read TGCGCCAGCAGCTTGGGAGGTTTTTCGTGGAGTGGGACTAGCGTCAAAATTTACGAGCAGTACTTC. The V gene is TRBV5-1, the J gene TRBJ2-7; 10 nucleotides match TRBD2. Trimming cost V 0 bases and J 4 bases; bases outside gene matches: 25. This CDR3 contains 22 residues. Germline loops: CDR1 SGHRS, CDR2 YFSETQ.